The entry below gives a single TCR beta chain sequence along with its context. Cycle 7 day 1, cycle 4 day 1, and baseline were the timepoints at which blood was sampled. Generated by immunoSEQ multiplex PCR, the TCRdb table keeps only in-frame clones and is missing some. Of tens of thousands of clones in the sample, 88% are singletons; the top ten hold approximately 0.47%. The source of the sample is a study of OX40 agonist ivuxolimab in advanced cancers. Study as a whole: Patients got intravenous ivuxolimab at 0.01 to 10 mg/kg every 2 weeks. Patients receiving dose escalation had hepatocellular carcinoma, melanoma, renal cell or head and neck cancer.

CDR3 length equals 17 residues. The germline V gene encodes CDR1 MNHNS and CDR2 SASEGT. With 1 base clipped from V and 3 bases from J, the junction kept 5 bases outside the gene matches. The material sequenced was CD4+ or CD8+ T cells sorted from blood, taken in a trial of the OX40 agonist ivuxolimab. The chain couples TRBV6-1 to TRBJ1-6, with 8 bases that match TRBD1. The clonotype originates from an adult with an advanced solid tumor such as melanoma, head and neck, liver or kidney cancer. CDR3 DNA: TGTGCCAGCAGTGAAGTAGATGGACAGGGCTATAATTCACCCCTCCACTTT. It is translated as CASSEVDGQGYNSPLHF.